This TCR beta chain derives from a study of blood T cell repertoires in COVID-19. This clone was detected once. The method was immunoSEQ multiplex PCR; TCRdb's version includes in-frame clones alone and lacks a portion of them. The data show about 130,000 clones, approximately 87% seen once. CDR3 length: 14 residues. The V end lost 0 bases, the J end lost 10 bases, and 10 bases lay between the germline ends. In germline, CDR1 is SGHVS, CDR2 FNYEAQ. The TCR comes from a woman aged 55-69 years with acute or convalescent COVID-19. The chain uses TRBV7-6 and TRBJ1-6, with D tentatively TRBD1 (5 bases). Material for sequencing was peripheral blood. In nucleotides, the CDR3 is TGTGCCAGCAGCTTAGCCGCGACAGACTCACCCCTCCACTTT. Translating gives CASSLAATDSPLHF.